This T cell receptor (beta chain) was observed in a study of cytomegalovirus exposure and HLA in healthy donors. Germline-derived CDR1 and CDR2 are SGHRS and YFSETQ. V shed 7 bases, J shed 3 bases, and the junction held 2 bases outside the gene matches. The CDR3 extends over 13 amino acids. Sequencing used immunoSEQ multiplex PCR; TCRdb keeps in-frame clones, though not all of them. The sample holds about 120,000 clones, approximately 94% seen once. The sample comprised PBMCs. This sequence originates from a man aged 18 to 29 in good health and CMV-seronegative. This rearrangement joins TRBV5-1 to TRBJ2-3; 10 nucleotides agree with TRBD1. The CDR3 reads CASWGQGTDTQYF. The DNA of the CDR3 is TGCGCCAGCTGGGGACAGGGGACAGATACGCAGTATTTT. Filled out from reference TRBV5-1 and TRBJ2-3, the complete variable domain reads KAGVTQTPRYLIKTRGQQVTLSCSPISGHRSVSWYQQTPGQGLQFLFEYFSETQRNKGNFPGRFSGRQFSNSRSEMNVSTLELGDSALYLCASWGQGTDTQYFGPGTRLTVL.